One sample yielded the 13 T cell receptor beta chains listed below, sequenced in a study of patients and donors after allogeneic stem cell transplantation. TCRdb re-derived calls from the RT-PCR reads in MiXCR, one entry per CDR3 protein. Seen here are approximately 160,000 distinct CDR3 sequences, approximately 25% observed once, and the top ten hold 26%. Sequenced sample: blood, either unsorted or a sorted T cell fraction (not recorded which). All receptors come from a human donor who was either an allogeneic HSCT recipient or a stem cell or donor lymphocyte infusion donor (not recorded which). It is not recorded whose cells these are; they may come from a transplant donor.

The rearrangement joins TRBV7-2 to TRBJ1-2, with no clear D. Trimming stripped 4 bases from V and 4 bases from J, with 19 bases between. The CDR3 spans 16 residues. The germline V gene encodes CDR1 SGHTA and CDR2 FQGNSA. DNA of the CDR3: TGTGCCAGCAGCTGGTCGACGGACCCCTTAGGCTATGGCTACACCTTC. Translation: CASSWSTDPLGYGYTF.

The chain has TRBV7-6 and TRBJ1-5; the D gene is possibly TRBD1 (6 bases). Germline assignment: CDR1 SGHVS and CDR2 FNYEAQ. The CDR3 length is 13 residues. The V and J ends lost 1 base and 8 bases respectively, with 9 bases between them. The DNA of the CDR3 is TGTGCCAGCAGCTTAGGGGGGCGGGAGCCCCAGCATTTT. This codes for CASSLGGREPQHF.

The chain links TRBV6-1 to TRBJ2-2; tentatively, D is TRBD1 (5 bases). V was pared by 6 bases and J by 1 base, with 12 bases between. Germline CDR1 reads MNHNS; CDR2 reads SASEGT. The length of the CDR3 is 15 residues. CDR3: CASSQSRVNTGELFF. The CDR3 DNA reads as TGTGCCAGCAGCCAATCCAGGGTGAACACCGGGGAGCTGTTTTTT.

This clonotype was observed a handful of times. The chain recombines TRBV2 with TRBJ2-7; 7 nucleotides match TRBD1. The CDR3 consists of 13 residues. V lost 7 bases to trimming and J lost 5 bases; unmatched junction nucleotides: 8. Germline V gene data show CDR1 as SNHLY and CDR2 as FYNNEI. The CDR3 is CASIDRVLDEQYF. For the CDR3, the DNA is TGTGCCAGCATAGACAGGGTTCTCGACGAGCAGTACTTC.

The CDR3 loop is CASSTLTGVTGELFF. CDR3 sequence (DNA): TGTGCCAGCAGCACTCTTACAGGGGTCACCGGGGAGCTGTTTTTT. The chain joins TRBV21-1 to TRBJ2-2; TRBD1, the D gene given by the table, was not confirmed from the DNA. TRBV21-1 is marked as a pseudogene. CDR3 length: 15 residues.

This clonotype was detected a few times. This chain joins TRBV15 and TRBJ1-5, with 10 bases that match TRBD1. The CDR3 length is 16 residues. Germline loops: CDR1 LNHNV, CDR2 YYDKDF (reference sequence). V lost 5 bases, J lost 1 base, and 5 bases stayed unmatched. The CDR3 DNA sequence: TGTGCCACCAGCGGGACAGGGGAAAGAAGCAATCAGCCCCAGCATTTT. This encodes CATSGTGERSNQPQHF.

This clonotype showed up just a few times. This chain joins TRBV3-1 and TRBJ1-6; 10 bases line up with TRBD1. Trimming took 0 bases from V and 2 from J; bases not matched to a gene: 4. There are 18 residues in the CDR3. Looked up from germline, CDR1 is LGHDT and CDR2 is YNNKEL (reference sequence). CDR3 sequence reads: CASSQDTTGGTYNSPLHF. The CDR3 region has the DNA TGTGCCAGCAGCCAAGACACGACAGGGGGCACCTATAATTCACCCCTCCACTTT.

This clonotype was observed a handful of times. This sequence joins TRBV20-1 and TRBJ1-1; 7 bases are shared with TRBD1. The J segment lost 0 bases and the V segment lost 4 bases, leaving 8 bases of the junction unmatched. The CDR3 has 15 residues. Germline V gene sequence: CDR1 DFQATT, CDR2 SNEGSKA (reference sequence). DNA for the CDR3: TGCAGTGCTAATTTCAGGGGGTCGATGAACACTGAAGCTTTCTTT. Translated, it gives CSANFRGSMNTEAFF.

This clonotype was detected only a few times. The chain recombines TRBV30 with TRBJ1-1; D gene ambiguous. CDR1 and CDR2 from the germline V gene are GTSNPN and SVGIG (reference sequence). Trimming shortened V by 0 bases and J by 4 bases, and 9 bases separated the two germline ends. This CDR3 has 13 amino acids. In DNA, the CDR3 is TGTGCCTGGAGTGTACTAGCGACCACTGAAGCTTTCTTT. Translating it yields CAWSVLATTEAFF.

The sample holds a few counts of this clonotype. The chain uses TRBV28 and TRBJ1-1; D call uncertain. The CDR3 has 15 residues. The germline V gene encodes CDR1 MDHEN and CDR2 SYDVKM. CDR3 loop: CALLGASAGNTEAFF. The CDR3 nucleotides read TGTGCGCTCTTGGGAGCCTCGGCGGGTAACACTGAAGCTTTCTTT.

This clonotype was detected a few times. The chain links TRBV29-1 to TRBJ1-2; D is unresolved. Germline CDR1 and CDR2: SQVTM and ANQGSEA. This CDR3 comprises 11 residues. The V gene lost 4 bases and the J gene lost 7 bases, with 10 bases spanning the gap. The CDR3 region is CSVVQRTGYTF. The CDR3 DNA follows: TGCAGCGTTGTTCAAAGGACTGGCTACACCTTC.

This clonotype showed up just a few times. The rearrangement links TRBV7-9 to TRBJ2-7; TRBD1 matches at 7 bases. Looked up from germline, CDR1 is SEHNR and CDR2 is FQNEAQ (reference sequence). J gave up 2 bases and V 5 bases, and 9 bases lay outside the gene matches. The CDR3 contains 15 residues. CDR3 amino acids: CASSTTGAKTYEQYF. CDR3 DNA sequence: TGTGCCAGCAGCACAACAGGGGCTAAAACCTACGAGCAGTACTTC. Complete variable domain (other parts from reference TRBV7-9 and TRBJ2-7): DTGVSQNPRHKITKRGQNVTFRCDPISEHNRLYWYRQTLGQGPEFLTYFQNEAQLEKSRLLSDRFSAERPKGSFSTLEIQRTEQGDSAMYLCASSTTGAKTYEQYFGPGTRLTVT.

V usage is TRBV7-2 and J usage is TRBJ2-5; D not certain. The CDR3 covers 14 residues. V lost 1 base and J lost 4, with 10 bases in between. Germline V gives CDR1 SGHTA, CDR2 FQGNSA. CDR3 in amino acids: CASSLGSLGETQYF. CDR3 bases: TGTGCCAGCAGCTTAGGATCCTTGGGAGAGACCCAGTACTTC.